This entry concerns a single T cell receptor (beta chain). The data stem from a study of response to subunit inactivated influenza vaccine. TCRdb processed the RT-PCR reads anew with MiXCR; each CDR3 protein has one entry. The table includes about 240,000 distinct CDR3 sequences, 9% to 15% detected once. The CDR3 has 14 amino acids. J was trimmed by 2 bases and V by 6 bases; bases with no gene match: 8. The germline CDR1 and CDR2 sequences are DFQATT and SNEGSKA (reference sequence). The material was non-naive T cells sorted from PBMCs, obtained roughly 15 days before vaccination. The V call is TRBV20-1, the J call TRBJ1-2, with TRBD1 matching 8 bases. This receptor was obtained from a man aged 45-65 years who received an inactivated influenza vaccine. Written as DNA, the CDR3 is TGCAGTGCCGCACTGACAGGGGCAAACTATGGCTACACCTTC. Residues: CSAALTGANYGYTF.